The clone carrying this T cell receptor beta chain has ten or more counts. Through Arm-PCR of CDR3 regions and iRepertoire HTBI primers, TCR beta libraries were built. A single record per CDR3 protein comes from TCRdb applying MiXCR to the multiplex PCR reads. This sample has around 500,000 distinct CDR3 sequences, with around 16% found just once. The data stem from a study of regulatory T cells in long-lasting Graves disease. The time point is: newly diagnosed GD, antithyroid drugs for less than 3 months. After RNA was extracted from PBMCs, the TCR library was made from it. From each patient, about 8.1 milliliters of peripheral blood was drawn and collected into an EDTA anticoagulant tube. These data also formed part of another study, on T cells in Graves' hyperthyroidism and ophthalmopathy.

This clonotype was sampled from a woman aged 40-60 years with Graves disease. Sequences were derived from peripheral blood mononuclear cells (PBMCs), sampled at new diagnosis, from a patient treated with antithyroid drugs.

CDR3 loop: CASSPHQLAASYNEQFF. In nucleotides, the CDR3 is TGTGCCAGCAGTCCACACCAACTAGCGGCATCCTACAATGAGCAGTTCTTC. The chain is built from TRBV28 and TRBJ2-1, with TRBD2 matching over 8 bases. The germline V gene has CDR1 MDHEN and CDR2 SYDVKM. The CDR3 is 17 amino acids. V was pared by 5 bases and J by 1 base, with 10 bases of the junction left unmatched.